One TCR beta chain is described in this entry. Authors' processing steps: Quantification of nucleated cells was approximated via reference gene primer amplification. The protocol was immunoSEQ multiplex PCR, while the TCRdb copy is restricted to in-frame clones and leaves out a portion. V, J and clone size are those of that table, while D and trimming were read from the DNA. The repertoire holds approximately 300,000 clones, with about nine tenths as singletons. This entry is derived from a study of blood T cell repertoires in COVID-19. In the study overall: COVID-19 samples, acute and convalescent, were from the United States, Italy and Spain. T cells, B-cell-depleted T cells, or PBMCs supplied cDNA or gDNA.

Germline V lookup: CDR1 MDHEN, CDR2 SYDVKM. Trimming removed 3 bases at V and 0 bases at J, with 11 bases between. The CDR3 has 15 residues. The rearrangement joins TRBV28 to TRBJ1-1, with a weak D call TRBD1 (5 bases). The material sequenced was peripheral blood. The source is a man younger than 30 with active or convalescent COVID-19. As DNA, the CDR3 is TGTGCCAGCAGTTTTGGGGCTCGCATGAACACTGAAGCTTTCTTT. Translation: CASSFGARMNTEAFF.